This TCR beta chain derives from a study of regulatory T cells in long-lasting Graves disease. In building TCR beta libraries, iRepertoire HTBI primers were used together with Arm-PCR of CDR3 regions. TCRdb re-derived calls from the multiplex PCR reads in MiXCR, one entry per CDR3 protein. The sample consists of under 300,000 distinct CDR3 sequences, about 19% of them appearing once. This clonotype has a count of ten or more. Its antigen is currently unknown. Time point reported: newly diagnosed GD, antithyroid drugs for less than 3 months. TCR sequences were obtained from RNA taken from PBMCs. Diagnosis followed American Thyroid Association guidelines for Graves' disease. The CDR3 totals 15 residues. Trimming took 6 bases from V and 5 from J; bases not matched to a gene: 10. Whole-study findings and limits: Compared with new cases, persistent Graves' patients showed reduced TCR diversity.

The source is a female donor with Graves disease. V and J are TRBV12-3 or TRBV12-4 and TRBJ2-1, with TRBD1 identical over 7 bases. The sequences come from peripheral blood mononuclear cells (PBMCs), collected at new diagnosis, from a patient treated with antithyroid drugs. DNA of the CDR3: TGTGCCAGCAGCCGAGACCAGGGGGTTCACAATGAGCAGTTCTTC. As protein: CASSRDQGVHNEQFF.